The following is a T cell receptor beta chain sequence with its context. Here immunoSEQ multiplex PCR was the method, and the copy in TCRdb shows in-frame clones only, minus some. The sample includes more than 300,000 clones, about 90% of them seen just once. Participant ages covered about 18 to 100 years across 25 or so US areas. Cohort allocation depended upon clinical history that participants reported. Resolution of symptoms, clearance, or two negative PCRs was present in recovered Cohort 3 donors. The V gene's germline CDR1 is SGHKS and CDR2 YYEKEE (reference sequence). This CDR3 contains 15 residues. The germline V and J ends were trimmed by 1 base and 4 bases, with 14 bases remaining between them. These data belong to a study of blood T cell repertoires in COVID-19. About the study: T cells, B-cell-depleted T cells, or PBMCs supplied cDNA or gDNA.

J is TRBJ1-1 and V is TRBV5-5, with D uncertain. The material sequenced was PBMCs or T cells enriched from blood (not recorded which). The source of this sequence is a woman between 25 and 40 years old who had recovered from COVID-19. CDR3 residues: CASSLLWEKTTEAFF. In DNA, the CDR3 is TGTGCCAGCAGCTTGTTGTGGGAGAAGACCACTGAAGCTTTCTTT.